The 8 T cell receptor beta chains below were found in one sample sequenced in a study of T-cell memory formation after mild COVID-19. TCRdb called the 5' RACE reads again in MiXCR, with one record for every CDR3 protein. The sample lists around 390,000 distinct CDR3 sequences, 15% to 20% occurring once. Specimen: PBMCs or a T cell subset sorted from them (not recorded which). The receptors were gathered from a young man who had mild COVID-19 (a few samples of this study predate the infection). Cell type and time point are not known.

In its sample, this clonotype was seen a few times. This chain uses TRBV7-6 with TRBJ2-7; 8 bases are shared with TRBD1. The CDR3 is 15 residues long. The V and J ends lost 5 bases and 6 bases, in that order; junction bases with no gene match: 12. CDR1 and CDR2 (germline): SGHVS, FNYEAQ. CDR3 amino acids: CASSERGQGSGEQYF. The CDR3 region has the DNA TGTGCCAGCAGCGAAAGAGGACAGGGTAGTGGCGAGCAGTACTTC.

This clonotype was observed many times. The chain recombines TRBV7-9 with TRBJ2-6; 10 positions match TRBD1. The junction had 22 bases not matched to a gene; V was cut back by 10 bases and J by 4 bases. CDR1 and CDR2 (germline): SEHNR, FQNEAQ (reference sequence). This CDR3 region has 20 residues. CDR3 sequence: CAILSRSGTGAMKGANVLTF. The DNA for the CDR3 is TGTGCCATTCTCTCGCGTTCCGGGACAGGGGCGATGAAGGGGGCCAACGTCCTGACTTTC.

The chain carries TRBV4-1 and TRBJ1-6; 7 bases fit TRBD1. The CDR3 totals 18 residues. Germline lookup yields CDR1 MGHRA and CDR2 YSYEKL. The V and J ends lost 1 base and 0 bases, in that order; junction bases with no gene match: 6. The CDR3 DNA follows: TGCGCCAGCAGCCAAGGGCCGGGACAGCGCTCCTATAATTCACCCCTCCACTTT. Translated, it gives CASSQGPGQRSYNSPLHF.

The chain couples TRBV6-2 or TRBV6-3 to TRBJ2-2; 9 bases agree with TRBD2. The CDR3 is 16 amino acids. V lost 2 bases and J lost 3; bases outside the gene matches: 4. CDR1 and CDR2 from the germline V gene are MNHEY and SVGEGT. The CDR3 region has the DNA TGTGCCAGCAGTTACCTAGCGGGGACTCACACCGGGGAGCTGTTTTTT. Translated: CASSYLAGTHTGELFF.

V usage is TRBV6-6 and J usage is TRBJ2-7; TRBD1 agrees at 7 bases. The germline V gene encodes CDR1 MNHNY and CDR2 SVGAGI (reference sequence). This CDR3 is built from 13 residues. V dropped 6 bases and J dropped 5; count of bases not matched to a gene: 7. CDR3 protein: CASSSRDSHEQYV. Written as DNA, the CDR3 is TGTGCCAGCAGCTCCCGGGACAGCCACGAGCAGTACGTC.

The rearrangement links TRBV27 to TRBJ2-3; D is perhaps TRBD2 (5 bases). The CDR3 sequence is 14 residues long. The germline V gene encodes CDR1 MNHEY and CDR2 SMNVEV (reference sequence). V was shortened by 3 bases and J by 2 bases, with 9 bases between the two germline ends. The CDR3 reads CASSLMEATDTQYF. DNA of the CDR3: TGTGCCAGCAGTTTGATGGAGGCCACAGATACGCAGTATTTT.

This clonotype occurred a few times. V is TRBV3-1 and J is TRBJ2-1; D unclear. This CDR3 comprises 15 residues. The ends were cut back, 0 bases at V and 2 bases at J, with 8 bases in the middle. The germline V gene encodes CDR1 LGHDT and CDR2 YNNKEL (reference sequence). CDR3 in DNA: TGTGCCAGCAGCCAAGATTACTCAACCTACAATGAGCAGTTCTTC. Protein sequence: CASSQDYSTYNEQFF.

The J gene is TRBJ2-1, the V gene TRBV4-3; tentative D call: TRBD1 (6 bases). In germline, CDR1 is LGHNA, CDR2 YSLEER. V was shortened by 1 base and J by 6 bases, with 13 bases between the two germline ends. CDR3 length: 15 residues. The CDR3 DNA reads as TGCGCCAGCAGCCAAGGGGTCAGGGGCTTCAATGAGCAGTTCTTC. It encodes CASSQGVRGFNEQFF.